The 20 T cell receptor beta chains given below trace back to one sample, sequenced in a study of vaccination and CD4 T cells after COVID-19. The assay that was used to sequence DNA from cultured CD4+ T cells was the Oncomine TCR Beta short-read assay. TCRdb fed the PCR reads into MiXCR, producing one record per CDR3 protein. The sample has around 9,000 distinct CDR3 sequences, 30% to 40% seen once. No antigen has been identified for these receptors. As for treatment: approximately 11-day PBMC culture with coronavirus spike peptide pools or control peptides (ViraFEST assay). An unexposed donor provided the CD4+ T cells, which were collected before the COVID-19 pandemic (2011-2018). Source material: CD4+ T cells from blood, cultured in vitro. These receptors originate from a human donor in good health.

In its sample, this clonotype ranks as medium-sized. This chain uses TRBV12-3 or TRBV12-4 with TRBJ1-1; TRBD1 might be the D (6 bases). V lost 2 bases, J lost 9 bases, and 10 bases lay in between. The length of the CDR3 is 12 residues. The CDR3, as DNA: TGTGCCAGCAGTTTATTGGGGACACAAGCTTTCTTT. Translating it yields CASSLLGTQAFF.

The chain carries TRBV20-1 and TRBJ1-1, with a tentative D call TRBD1 (6 bases). Trimming left V 4 bases short and J 8 bases short, with 20 bases between. CDR1 and CDR2 (germline): DFQATT, SNEGSKA (reference sequence). The CDR3 has 14 residues. CDR3 nucleotides: TGCAGTGCTAACCGGGGGCCCTACAGGACAGAAGCTTTCTTT. Its protein product is CSANRGPYRTEAFF.

By proportion, this clonotype is medium-sized. The chain links TRBV20-1 to TRBJ1-5, with D perhaps matching TRBD1 (5 bases). Germline assignment: CDR1 DFQATT and CDR2 SNEGSKA (reference sequence). The CDR3 is made up of 14 amino acids. V lost 4 bases and J lost 3, with 13 bases in between. The CDR3 is CSATRRGINQPQHF. As DNA, the CDR3 is TGCAGTGCTACAAGGAGGGGAATCAATCAGCCCCAGCATTTT.

The chain is built from TRBV6-1 and TRBJ1-1; 7 bases agree with TRBD1. V was pared by 6 bases and J by 5 bases, with 9 bases of the junction left unmatched. The V gene's germline CDR1 is MNHNS and CDR2 SASEGT. This CDR3 has 14 residues. The CDR3 nucleotides read TGTGCCAGCAGCCTTGACAGGGTGGGGACTGAAGCTTTCTTT. Protein product: CASSLDRVGTEAFF.

This rearrangement joins TRBV7-9 to TRBJ1-1; D unresolved. Germline CDR1 reads SEHNR; CDR2 reads FQNEAQ (reference sequence). The V and J ends lost 4 bases and 8 bases respectively, with 2 bases between them. The CDR3 spans 9 residues. In DNA, the CDR3 is TGTGCCAGCAGCTCGGAAGCTTTCTTT. It specifies CASSSEAFF.

The rearrangement uses TRBV6-2 or TRBV6-3 and TRBJ2-5; D gene uncertain. The CDR3 extends over 13 amino acids. Per the germline V gene, CDR1 is MNHEY and CDR2 is SVGEGT. Between the trimmed V and J ends, which lost 6 bases and 1 base, there was a span of 9 bases. The CDR3 DNA is TGTGCCAGCAGGCTATCTAGCCAAGAGACCCAGTACTTC. The encoded protein is CASRLSSQETQYF.

V and J are TRBV7-2 and TRBJ1-1, with D possibly being TRBD1 (5 bases). The CDR3 spans 16 residues. CDR1 is SGHTA and CDR2 is FQGNSA in the germline V gene. Trimming removed 3 bases from V and 0 bases from J, with 14 bases in between. CDR3 in DNA: TGTGCCAGCAGCTTCGGGTTGGGACGGATGAACACTGAAGCTTTCTTT. This sequence encodes CASSFGLGRMNTEAFF. The variable domain in full, with the rest retrieved from reference TRBV7-2 and TRBJ1-1, is GAGVSQSPSNKVTEKGKDVELRCDPISGHTALYWYRQSLGQGLEFLIYFQGNSAPDKSGLPSDRFSAERTGGSVSTLTIQRTQQEDSAVYLCASSFGLGRMNTEAFFGQGTRLTVV.

As regards this clonotype: At one of its ends the junction is not consistent with the germline gene, which may arise from a read error. The genes are TRBV2 and TRBJ1-1; no firm D call. CDR1 and CDR2 (germline): SNHLY, FYNNEI. The CDR3 spans 13 residues. DNA of the CDR3: TGTGCCAGCAGAGAAGCACAGAACACTGAAGCTTTCTTT. This gives the protein CASREAQNTEAFF.

This clonotype has just a few counts. The J gene is TRBJ1-2, the V gene TRBV12-3 or TRBV12-4; D not certain. Trimming cost V 5 bases and J 8 bases, with 15 bases left between them. CDR3 size: 13 residues. The CDR3 here is CASSPSHGRGYTF. The CDR3 DNA reads as TGTGCCAGCAGTCCCAGCCATGGGCGCGGCTACACCTTC.

The V call is TRBV27, the J call TRBJ1-5; D uncertain. CDR1 is MNHEY and CDR2 is SMNVEV in the germline V gene (reference sequence). The CDR3 has 14 amino acids. Trimming removed 8 bases at V and 0 bases at J, with 11 bases between. The CDR3: CASGPGGSNQPQHF. The CDR3 DNA reads as TGTGCCAGCGGGCCAGGCGGTAGCAATCAGCCCCAGCATTTT.

The CDR3 DNA reads TGTGCCAGCAGGGGACAGGGTCCGACTGAAGCTTTCTTT. Amino acid sequence: CASRGQGPTEAFF. This chain joins TRBV6-1 and TRBJ1-1, with 9 bases that match TRBD1. The CDR3 totals 13 residues. Germline V gene sequence: CDR1 MNHNS, CDR2 SASEGT. J gave up 5 bases and V 6 bases, and 4 bases lay outside the gene matches.

The gene calls are TRBV5-1 and TRBJ1-6; no reliable D call. In germline, CDR1 is SGHRS, CDR2 YFSETQ. The V and J ends lost 6 bases and 11 bases respectively, with 12 bases between them. The length of the CDR3 is 12 residues. Written as DNA, the CDR3 is TGCGCCAGCAACTGGAATTCGGCACCCCTCCACTTT. Translating gives CASNWNSAPLHF.

V usage is TRBV2 and J usage is TRBJ1-5; 8 positions match TRBD1. V gave up 6 bases and J gave up 7 bases; unmatched junction bases: 11. Germline V gene data show CDR1 as SNHLY and CDR2 as FYNNEI. The CDR3 spans 15 residues. CDR3 region: CASSDGTGGNQPQHF. The CDR3 DNA reads TGTGCCAGCAGCGACGGGACAGGAGGGAACCAGCCCCAGCATTTT.

This rearrangement joins TRBV2 to TRBJ1-1, with D perhaps matching TRBD1 (6 bases). This CDR3 is built from 14 residues. Trimming took off 0 bases at V and 11 bases at J, with 16 bases between the two ends. The V gene's germline CDR1 is SNHLY and CDR2 FYNNEI. CDR3 sequence (DNA): TGTGCCAGCAGTGAAGCAATATATGGGCAGGGGGCTTTCTTT. Amino acid sequence: CASSEAIYGQGAFF.

Relative to its sample, this clonotype is medium-sized (0.01 to 0.1%). The CDR3 nucleotides read TGCGCCAGCAGCTTGACCAGACGGGAGACCCAGTACTTC. Amino acid sequence: CASSLTRRETQYF. The chain joins TRBV5-1 to TRBJ2-5; D is undetermined. V dropped 1 base and J dropped 5 bases, with 9 bases sitting between them. In germline, CDR1 is SGHRS, CDR2 YFSETQ. This CDR3 region has 13 residues.

This clonotype has a handful of counts. The chain couples TRBV9 to TRBJ2-5, with D possibly being TRBD1 (6 bases). Trimming left V 4 bases short and J 0 bases short, with 13 bases between. The CDR3 consists of 15 residues. Germline CDR1 reads SGDLS; CDR2 reads YYNGEE. CDR3 amino acids: CASSLGTIYQETQYF. Here the CDR3 DNA reads TGTGCCAGCAGCCTCGGGACAATTTACCAAGAGACCCAGTACTTC.

This chain links TRBV6-5 with TRBJ1-1; D is uncertain. Looked up from germline, CDR1 is MNHEY and CDR2 is SVGAGI. The CDR3 totals 14 residues. V lost 2 bases, J lost 8 bases, and 15 bases lay in between. The CDR3: CASSYLPDRLEAFF. The CDR3 coding sequence is TGTGCCAGCAGTTACCTCCCGGACCGTCTCGAAGCTTTCTTT.

This clonotype is labeled as medium-sized (0.01 to 0.1%). The chain employs TRBV7-3 and TRBJ1-1, with 7 positions matching TRBD1. The germline V gene has CDR1 SGHTA and CDR2 FQGTGA. The CDR3 has 13 residues. V shed 2 bases, J shed 8 bases, and the junction held 5 bases outside the gene matches. The CDR3, as DNA: TGTGCCAGCAGCTTAGCTGGACAGGCAGAAGCTTTCTTT. Residues: CASSLAGQAEAFF. The full variable domain, with the rest looked up from reference TRBV7-3 and TRBJ1-1, is GAGVSQTPSNKVTEKGKYVELRCDPISGHTALYWYRQSLGQGPEFLIYFQGTGAADDSGLPNDRFFAVRPEGSVSTLKIQRTERGDSAVYLCASSLAGQAEAFFGQGTRLTVV.

The gene calls are TRBV11-2 and TRBJ1-1; D gene uncertain. Between the trimmed V and J ends, which lost 1 base and 5 bases, there was a span of 11 bases. The CDR3 totals 14 residues. CDR1 is SGHAT, CDR2 FQNNGV, per germline. The CDR3 sequence: CASSLVPGGTEAFF. CDR3 bases: TGTGCCAGCAGCTTAGTTCCGGGTGGAACTGAAGCTTTCTTT.

This clonotype was observed a handful of times. V gene TRBV6-1 combines with J gene TRBJ2-3; 15 bases fit TRBD2. From germline, CDR1 is MNHNS and CDR2 SASEGT. The J segment lost 2 bases and the V segment lost 4 bases, leaving 4 bases of the junction unmatched. The CDR3 has 17 residues. The CDR3: CASSGRTSGGATDTQYF. In nucleotides, the CDR3 is TGTGCCAGCAGTGGAAGGACTAGCGGGGGGGCCACAGATACGCAGTATTTT.